The 17 T cell receptor beta chains below were found in one sample sequenced in a study of shared clonotypes between healthy human individuals. Naive CD8 cells, CD45RO-negative and positively selected for CCR7, excluded terminally differentiated effector memory CD45RA+ cells. Assay used: immunoSEQ multiplex PCR; TCRdb lists only in-frame clones, some missing. Of roughly 590,000 clones listed, roughly 96% are singletons. Sequenced sample: naive CD8+ T cells sorted from blood. The receptors derive from a woman in her thirties in good health.

V gene TRBV18 combines with J gene TRBJ1-1; unclear D gene. This CDR3 comprises 12 residues. Looked up from germline, CDR1 is KGHSH and CDR2 is LQKENI. Deletions cut 2 bases from V and 4 bases from J, with 5 bases between. The CDR3 DNA reads TGTGCCAGCTCACCAGGGCTCACTGAAGCTTTCTTT. Protein product: CASSPGLTEAFF.

The genes are TRBV5-4 and TRBJ2-7, with 7 positions matching TRBD1. The CDR3 length is 14 residues. V was pared by 4 bases and J by 2 bases, with 6 bases of the junction left unmatched. The germline V gene has CDR1 SGHNT and CDR2 YYREEE (reference sequence). The CDR3 region has the DNA TGTGCCAGCAGCATAAGGGACAGCCCCTACGAGCAGTACTTC. Residues: CASSIRDSPYEQYF.

The chain uses TRBV10-2 and TRBJ1-1; no clear D gene. The germline CDR1 and CDR2 sequences are WSHSY and SAAADI. V lost 7 bases, J lost 1 base, and 10 bases lay in between. CDR3 length: 13 amino acids. The CDR3 DNA follows: TGCGCCAGCATAAAGGGCTCGAACACTGAAGCTTTCTTT. It is translated as CASIKGSNTEAFF.

The chain is built from TRBV10-3 and TRBJ2-7, with 14 bases lining up with TRBD2. Germline assignment: CDR1 ENHRY and CDR2 SYGVKD. Germline trimming cut 3 bases from V and 4 bases from J; bases unmatched to any gene: 8. The CDR3 spans 17 residues. The DNA of the CDR3 is TGTGCCATCAGTGACCCGGGACTAGCGGGAGCATCGTACGAGCAGTACTTC. Translating it yields CAISDPGLAGASYEQYF.

The chain recombines TRBV6-8 with TRBJ2-1; D perhaps matches TRBD1 (6 bases). Trimming pared 6 bases from V and 15 bases from J, leaving 30 bases between. The CDR3 sequence is 16 residues long. Germline loops: CDR1 MNHGY, CDR2 SAAAGT. CDR3 coding DNA: TGTGCCAGCAGGACAGAGACCGGGACATTTTTTGTAGATTGGTTCTTC. Encoded protein: CASRTETGTFFVDWFF.

This clone turned up a few times. The same CDR3 can be traced to other DNA sequences in this sample. The V gene is TRBV5-4, the J gene TRBJ2-5; D is ambiguous. The V end was cut by 0 bases, the J end by 5 bases, with 8 bases between. The CDR3 is made up of 13 amino acids. CDR1 and CDR2 from the germline V gene are SGHNT and YYREEE (reference sequence). The CDR3 DNA follows: TGTGCCAGCAGCTTGGAGTCGGAGGAGACCCAGTACTTC. Translation: CASSLESEETQYF.

CDR3 residues: CASSISLGDRHGYTF. The CDR3, as DNA: TGTGCCAGTAGTATCTCATTGGGGGACAGACATGGCTACACCTTC. V and J are TRBV19 and TRBJ1-2, with TRBD1 identical over 7 bases. The CDR3 extends over 15 amino acids. Looked up from germline, CDR1 is LNHDA and CDR2 is SQIVND (reference sequence). J gave up 6 bases and V 3 bases, and 10 bases lay outside the gene matches.

The CDR3 coding sequence is TGTGCCAGCAGCGTAGCGGGACTAGCTGCCGCAGATACGCAGTATTTT. It codes for CASSVAGLAAADTQYF. The gene calls are TRBV9 and TRBJ2-3; 9 nucleotides agree with TRBD2. The V gene's germline CDR1 is SGDLS and CDR2 YYNGEE. Germline trimming cut 0 bases from V and 4 bases from J; bases unmatched to any gene: 6. The CDR3 has 16 residues.

The genes are TRBV27 and TRBJ1-2; no definite D call. Germline CDR1 reads MNHEY; CDR2 reads SMNVEV (reference sequence). This CDR3 contains 16 residues. Trimming pared 0 bases from V and 6 bases from J, leaving 17 bases between. The CDR3 loop reads CASSLSTVVGPNGYTF. CDR3 bases: TGTGCCAGCAGTTTATCCACAGTGGTAGGCCCTAATGGCTACACCTTC.

The rearrangement links TRBV5-4 to TRBJ2-3; the match to TRBD2 covers 9 bases. V lost 2 bases and J lost 8; bases outside the gene matches: 18. This CDR3 has 18 residues. Germline assignment: CDR1 SGHNT and CDR2 YYREEE (reference sequence). CDR3 nucleotide sequence: TGTGCCAGCAGCTTCTACATTGGCGCGGGAGGGCCAGACGGTACGCAGTATTTT. It codes for CASSFYIGAGGPDGTQYF. The entire variable domain, with the rest obtained from reference TRBV5-4 and TRBJ2-3, is as follows: ETGVTQSPTHLIKTRGQQVTLRCSSQSGHNTVSWYQQALGQGPQFIFQYYREEENGRGNFPPRFSGLQFPNYSSELNVNALELDDSALYLCASSFYIGAGGPDGTQYFGPGTRLTVL.

The rearrangement joins TRBV5-1 to TRBJ1-2; TRBD1 is a possible D gene (6 bases). The CDR3 totals 14 residues. Trimming removed 3 bases at V and 0 bases at J, with 9 bases between. CDR1 and CDR2 (germline): SGHRS, YFSETQ. As DNA, the CDR3 is TGCGCCAGCAGCTGGGACACCGCTAACTATGGCTACACCTTC. It codes for CASSWDTANYGYTF.

The chain employs TRBV7-9 and TRBJ2-3; maybe TRBD2 (6 bases). This CDR3 is 15 amino acids long. The ends were cut back, 5 bases at V and 5 bases at J, with 17 bases in the middle. Germline V gene sequence: CDR1 SEHNR, CDR2 FQNEAQ (reference sequence). The CDR3 reads CASSSMRSGLDTQYF. The CDR3 nucleotides are TGTGCCAGCAGCAGCATGCGTAGCGGTCTAGATACGCAGTATTTT.

The chain joins TRBV9 to TRBJ1-3, with a possible D match to TRBD1 (5 bases). The CDR3 extends over 12 amino acids. The germline V and J ends were trimmed by 1 base and 8 bases, with 7 bases remaining between them. Germline assignment: CDR1 SGDLS and CDR2 YYNGEE. The CDR3 loop reads CASSVRGDTIYF. The CDR3 coding sequence is TGTGCCAGCAGCGTAAGGGGAGACACCATATATTTT.

This sequence joins TRBV6-4 and TRBJ2-7, with D possibly called TRBD1 or TRBD2 (5 bases each). The CDR3 loop spans 15 amino acids. With 3 bases removed from V and 3 bases from J, the gap between germline ends came to 15 bases. The germline V gene has CDR1 MRHNA and CDR2 SNTAGT. CDR3 DNA: TGTGCCAGCAGTGAAGACCCCGGGACCTTCTACGAGCAGTACTTC. Protein: CASSEDPGTFYEQYF.

The rearrangement joins TRBV5-3 to TRBJ1-2; D gene ambiguous. TRBV5-3 is given ORF status, its function remaining uncertain. V gave up 2 bases and J gave up 7 bases, with 9 bases separating them. The CDR3 has 12 residues. The CDR3 DNA is TGTGCCAGAAGCTTTGGACCACCTGGCTACACCTTC. Its protein is CARSFGPPGYTF.

This clone showed up just a few times. The CDR3 DNA sequence: TGTGCCAGCAGTTTACTGGGGAGTGATCAGCCCCAGCATTTT. It encodes CASSLLGSDQPQHF. This chain uses TRBV27 with TRBJ1-5; D gene uncertain. Trimming shortened V by 2 bases and J by 5 bases, and 10 bases separated the two germline ends. The CDR3 is 14 residues long. The germline CDR1 and CDR2 sequences are MNHEY and SMNVEV (reference sequence).

The CDR3 sequence is CASSQAGEPSGANVLTF. The CDR3, as DNA: TGCGCCAGCAGCCAAGCGGGGGAGCCCTCTGGGGCCAACGTCCTGACTTTC. The chain recombines TRBV4-1 with TRBJ2-6, with a tentative D call TRBD2 (6 bases). The CDR3 loop spans 17 amino acids. CDR1 and CDR2 (germline): MGHRA, YSYEKL. Trimming removed 1 base at V and 0 bases at J, with 10 bases between.